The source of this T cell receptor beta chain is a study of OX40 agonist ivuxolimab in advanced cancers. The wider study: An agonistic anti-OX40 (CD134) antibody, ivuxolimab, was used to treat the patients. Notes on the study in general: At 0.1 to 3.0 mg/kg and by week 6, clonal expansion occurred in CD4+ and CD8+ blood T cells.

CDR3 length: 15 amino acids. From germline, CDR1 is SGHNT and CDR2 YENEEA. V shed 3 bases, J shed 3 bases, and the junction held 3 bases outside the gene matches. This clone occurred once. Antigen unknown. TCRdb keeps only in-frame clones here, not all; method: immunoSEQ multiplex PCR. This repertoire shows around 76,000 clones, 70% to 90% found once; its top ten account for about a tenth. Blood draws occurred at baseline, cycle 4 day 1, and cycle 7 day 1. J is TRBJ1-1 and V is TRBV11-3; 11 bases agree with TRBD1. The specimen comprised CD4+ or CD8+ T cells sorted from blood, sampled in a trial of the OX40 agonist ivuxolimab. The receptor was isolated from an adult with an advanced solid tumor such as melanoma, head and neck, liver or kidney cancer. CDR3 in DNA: TGTGCCAGCAGCTTGGGGACAGGGGGGTACACTGAAGCTTTCTTT. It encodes CASSLGTGGYTEAFF.